This passage covers 28 T cell receptor beta chains from one sample sequenced in a study of blood T cells in healthy people across ages. PCR was performed a second time for about 7 to 12 cycles using a sample-barcoded 5' primer and a J-beta primer mix. TCRdb fed the 5' RACE reads into MiXCR, producing one record per CDR3 protein. The sample holds about 2 million distinct CDR3 sequences, less than 50% seen once. Sequencing used blood. These receptors came from a woman in her forties in good health.

The chain recombines TRBV9 with TRBJ2-5; TRBD2 aligns across 9 bases. Trimming removed 0 bases from V and 4 bases from J; junction bases left unmatched: 7. CDR1 and CDR2 from the germline V gene are SGDLS and YYNGEE. This CDR3 has 16 residues. CDR3: CASSVDGGTSRETQYF. Written as DNA, the CDR3 is TGTGCCAGCAGCGTAGATGGTGGGACTAGCAGAGAGACCCAGTACTTC.

The rearrangement joins TRBV5-1 to TRBJ2-4, with 7 positions matching TRBD1. Germline V gene data show CDR1 as SGHRS and CDR2 as YFSETQ. The CDR3 has 18 residues. V lost 3 bases, J lost 5 bases, and 17 bases stayed unmatched. The DNA for the CDR3 is TGCGCCAGCAGCTCCATTTTACATCGAACAGGGGCCGAAAACATTCAGTACTTC. It is translated as CASSSILHRTGAENIQYF.

The V gene is TRBV28, the J gene TRBJ2-5; maybe TRBD1 (6 bases). The DNA end favors TRBJ2-7, so the J call may be wrong. The germline CDR1 and CDR2 sequences are MDHEN and SYDVKM. This CDR3 spans 14 amino acids. The DNA for the CDR3 is TGTGCCAGCACCCTGACAGGTCGGGCCTACGAGCAGTACTTC. Translated, it gives CASTLTGRAYEQYF.

The chain recombines TRBV9 with TRBJ1-5; D is possibly TRBD1 (5 bases). Germline-derived CDR1 and CDR2 are SGDLS and YYNGEE. The CDR3 sequence is 14 residues long. The germline V and J ends were trimmed by 0 bases and 4 bases, with 8 bases remaining between them. As DNA, the CDR3 is TGTGCCAGCAGCGTAGGGGGCGTTAATCAGCCCCAGCATTTT. Amino acids: CASSVGGVNQPQHF.

The chain joins TRBV20-1 to TRBJ1-4, with D perhaps matching TRBD1 (5 bases). V lost 3 bases and J 8 bases, leaving 13 bases between the germline ends. The CDR3 consists of 13 residues. Germline CDR1 reads DFQATT; CDR2 reads SNEGSKA (reference sequence). In DNA, the CDR3 is TGCAGTGCTAGCAAAGGGGCGGTCGAAAAACTGTTTTTT. It yields the protein CSASKGAVEKLFF.

The chain couples TRBV12-3 or TRBV12-4 to TRBJ2-3; 11 nucleotides align to TRBD2. V lost 0 bases and J lost 5; bases outside the gene matches: 4. The CDR3 consists of 16 residues. The CDR3 coding sequence is TGTGCCAGCAGTTTAGCGCTAGCGGGGGGTGGAGATACGCAGTATTTT. Its translation is CASSLALAGGGDTQYF.

On this clonotype itself: This may stem from a read error, because a much larger clone lies one nucleotide away. This chain links TRBV20-1 with TRBJ2-1; TRBD1 matches at 8 bases. CDR3 length: 16 amino acids. Germline CDR1 is DFQATT and CDR2 is SNEGSKA (reference sequence). The CDR3 DNA reads TGCAGTGCTAGAGATATTAGGACAGGGAAGTACAATGGGCAGTTCTTC. As protein: CSARDIRTGKYNGQFF.

This clonotype was seen a single time. This chain connects TRBV3-1 to TRBJ2-1, with 9 bases aligning to TRBD2. Germline CDR1 LGHDT, CDR2 YNNKEL (reference sequence). This CDR3 comprises 14 residues. The V segment lost 5 bases and the J segment 6 bases; nucleotides outside the gene matches: 5. CDR3 nucleotides: TGTGCCAGCAGCACGACTAGCGGATCCAATGAGCAGTTCTTC. Its translation is CASSTTSGSNEQFF.

This clonotype turned up a few times. J is TRBJ2-3 and V is TRBV6-2 or TRBV6-3; TRBD1 agrees at 10 bases. CDR1 is MNHEY and CDR2 is SVGEGT in the germline V gene. With V trimmed by 5 bases and J by 4 bases, 3 bases remained unmatched. CDR3 size: 14 residues. CDR3 in DNA: TGTGCCAGCAGTCAGACAGGGGGCTCAGATACGCAGTATTTT. Amino acid sequence: CASSQTGGSDTQYF.

The CDR3: CASSLAASGGLSEQFF. CDR3 sequence (DNA): TGTGCCAGCAGCTTAGCGGCTAGCGGGGGCCTGAGCGAGCAGTTCTTC. The chain couples TRBV7-2 to TRBJ2-1; 10 bases align to TRBD2. This CDR3 is 16 amino acids long. Looked up from germline, CDR1 is SGHTA and CDR2 is FQGNSA. Losses at the gene ends were 0 bases for V and 10 bases for J; bases not matched to a gene: 9.

The genes are TRBV6-6 and TRBJ2-5; 7 bases are a match to TRBD1. The CDR3 sequence is 12 residues long. J was trimmed by 5 bases and V by 10 bases; bases with no gene match: 7. Germline V CDR1 and CDR2: MNHNY, SVGAGI (reference sequence). This CDR3 reads CATKGGGETQYF. The CDR3 nucleotides read TGTGCCACCAAAGGGGGCGGGGAGACCCAGTACTTC.

The chain links TRBV5-1 to TRBJ2-1; D is perhaps TRBD1 (5 bases). The DNA end lines up better with TRBJ2-7; the J call may be wrong. Germline CDR1 SGHRS, CDR2 YFSETQ. CDR3 length: 15 amino acids. The CDR3 DNA is TGCGCCAGCAGGCGACAGTTAAGCTCCTACAATGAGCAGTACTTC. It codes for CASRRQLSSYNEQYF.

This clonotype was picked up a small number of times. The chain joins TRBV11-1 to TRBJ2-3; TRBD2 agrees at 9 bases. The J segment lost 1 base and the V segment lost 1 base, leaving 9 bases of the junction unmatched. The CDR3 length is 18 residues. Germline V gives CDR1 SGHAT, CDR2 FQDESV (reference sequence). This CDR3 reads CASSLGLLAGDRTDTQYF. The CDR3 nucleotides are TGTGCCAGCAGCTTAGGATTATTAGCGGGGGACCGCACAGATACGCAGTATTTT. The variable domain in full, with the rest retrieved from reference TRBV11-1 and TRBJ2-3, is EAEVAQSPRYKITEKSQAVAFWCDPISGHATLYWYRQILGQGPELLVQFQDESVVDDSQLPKDRFSAERLKGVDSTLKIQPAELGDSAMYLCASSLGLLAGDRTDTQYFGPGTRLTVL.

This clonotype was seen only a few times. The chain carries TRBV20-1 and TRBJ2-7; tentative D call: TRBD1 (6 bases). Germline V gene lookup returns CDR1 DFQATT and CDR2 SNEGSKA (reference sequence). V lost 5 bases and J 3 bases, leaving 17 bases between the germline ends. The CDR3 extends over 14 amino acids. CDR3 sequence reads: CSASGDRTYYEQYF. The CDR3 region has the DNA TGCAGTGCTTCCGGTGACAGGACCTACTACGAGCAGTACTTC.

The rearrangement uses TRBV20-1 and TRBJ2-1; 7 nucleotides match TRBD1. Unmatched junction bases numbered 16, after V lost 8 bases and J lost 6 bases. There are 15 residues in the CDR3. CDR1 is DFQATT and CDR2 is SNEGSKA in the germline V gene (reference sequence). The CDR3 protein is CSTYKGATKANEQFF. The CDR3 DNA follows: TGCAGTACATACAAGGGGGCCACAAAGGCCAATGAGCAGTTCTTC.

Concerning this clonotype itself: One end of the junction varies from germline; a read error may be responsible. The rearrangement uses TRBV6-2 or TRBV6-3 and TRBJ1-4; no definite D call. This CDR3 has 15 residues. Germline V gene data show CDR1 as MNHEY and CDR2 as SVGEGT. DNA of the CDR3: TGTGCCAGCAGTTACAGCCGAGGAATTAATGAAAAACCGTTTTTT. This gives the protein CASSYSRGINEKPFF.

The CDR3 sequence is CASSIQGPNDEQYF. For the CDR3, the DNA is TGTGCCAGCAGCATACAGGGGCCGAACGACGAGCAGTACTTC. V gene TRBV7-6 combines with J gene TRBJ2-7, with 7 bases fitting TRBD1. This CDR3 has 14 amino acids. J gave up 5 bases and V 5 bases, and 9 bases lay outside the gene matches. CDR1 SGHVS and CDR2 FNYEAQ come from the germline V gene.

This clonotype showed up just once. The rearrangement joins TRBV6-6 to TRBJ1-5; 7 nucleotides line up with TRBD1. The trim removed 6 bases at V and 6 bases at J, leaving 14 bases unmatched. The length of the CDR3 is 16 residues. Germline CDR1 MNHNY, CDR2 SVGAGI (reference sequence). CDR3 nucleotide sequence: TGTGCCAGCAGCCGTAACCCCGAGGGGGCGGGTCAGCCCCAGCATTTT. Protein sequence: CASSRNPEGAGQPQHF.

The chain recombines TRBV7-2 with TRBJ2-3, with 10 bases that match TRBD2. This CDR3 comprises 16 residues. V was clipped by 5 bases and J by 6 bases; unmatched bases: 11. Germline values: CDR1 SGHTA, CDR2 FQGNSA. For the CDR3, the DNA is TGTGCCAGCAGCCCTCGGCTAGCGGGGGCCATGGATACGCAGTATTTT. Translating it yields CASSPRLAGAMDTQYF.

The chain couples TRBV7-2 to TRBJ1-5; D call uncertain. This CDR3 spans 14 amino acids. V was pared by 2 bases and J by 7 bases, with 12 bases between. CDR1 is SGHTA and CDR2 is FQGNSA in the germline V gene. CDR3 in amino acids: CASSLQVDSQPQHF. The CDR3 DNA reads as TGTGCCAGCAGCTTACAGGTAGACTCCCAGCCCCAGCATTTT.

The chain carries TRBV7-3 and TRBJ1-2, with 9 bases matching TRBD1. Germline CDR1 and CDR2: SGHTA and FQGTGA. The CDR3 is 13 residues long. V was clipped by 5 bases and J by 8 bases; unmatched bases: 6. This chain's CDR3 is CASSEGQGNGYTF. The CDR3 coding sequence is TGTGCCAGCAGCGAGGGACAGGGAAACGGCTACACCTTC.

The chain uses TRBV7-8 and TRBJ2-3; D is ambiguous. This CDR3 spans 15 amino acids. Germline V lookup: CDR1 SGHVS, CDR2 FQNEAQ. Trimming took 0 bases from V and 2 from J, leaving 9 bases between them. CDR3 bases: TGTGCCAGCAGCTTAGCGTTAGGAGCCACAGATACGCAGTATTTT. Translation: CASSLALGATDTQYF.

This clonotype was seen a handful of times. The chain has TRBV20-1 and TRBJ2-5; 9 bases fit TRBD2. The germline V gene encodes CDR1 DFQATT and CDR2 SNEGSKA (reference sequence). This CDR3 spans 15 amino acids. The V and J ends lost 6 bases and 3 bases, in that order; junction bases with no gene match: 11. The CDR3 sequence: CSASGGPRAEETQYF. The CDR3 DNA reads TGCAGTGCGAGCGGGGGGCCTCGGGCTGAAGAGACCCAGTACTTC.

This rearrangement joins TRBV4-2 to TRBJ2-5, with D maybe TRBD2 (6 bases). The germline V and J ends were trimmed by 4 bases and 5 bases, with 11 bases remaining between them. Germline V gives CDR1 LGHNA, CDR2 YNFKEQ. The CDR3 extends over 13 amino acids. For the CDR3, the DNA is TGTGCCAGCAGCCGTTGGGGGGAGGAGACCCAGTACTTC. This encodes CASSRWGEETQYF.

V is TRBV27 and J is TRBJ2-7, with D possibly being TRBD2 (7 bases). V was pared by 2 bases and J by 0 bases, with 11 bases between. The CDR3 length is 15 residues. CDR1 and CDR2 from the germline V gene are MNHEY and SMNVEV (reference sequence). CDR3 coding DNA: TGTGCCAGCAGTTTAGGGAGGGACACCTCCTACGAGCAGTACTTC. This codes for CASSLGRDTSYEQYF.

In this sample, this clonotype turned up a few times. The rearrangement joins TRBV25-1 to TRBJ2-3; 9 bases align to TRBD1. CDR3 length equals 15 residues. V dropped 6 bases and J dropped 0; count of bases not matched to a gene: 4. CDR1 and CDR2 (germline): MGHDK, SYGVNS. The CDR3 reads CASSTGGPSTDTQYF. In nucleotides, the CDR3 is TGTGCCAGCAGCACAGGGGGCCCTAGCACAGATACGCAGTATTTT.

This CDR3 is CATRKGEAYGYTF. The CDR3 DNA reads TGTGCCACCAGGAAGGGAGAAGCCTATGGCTACACCTTC. This chain uses TRBV24-1 with TRBJ1-2; D is uncertain. Germline CDR1 reads KGHDR; CDR2 reads SFDVKD. The CDR3 extends over 13 amino acids. V was pared by 7 bases and J by 4 bases, with 12 bases between.

The chain combines TRBV7-3 with TRBJ2-6, with a possible D match to TRBD2 (6 bases). Trimming removed 7 bases at V and 0 bases at J, with 19 bases between. This CDR3 comprises 18 residues. Germline CDR1 and CDR2: SGHTA and FQGTGA. The CDR3 loop is CASTMIGDFSSGANVLTF. The CDR3, as DNA: TGTGCCAGCACCATGATTGGGGACTTCAGCTCTGGGGCCAACGTCCTGACTTTC. The full variable domain, in which reference TRBV7-3 and TRBJ2-6 provide the parts outside the CDR3, is GAGVSQTPSNKVTEKGKYVELRCDPISGHTALYWYRQSLGQGPEFLIYFQGTGAADDSGLPNDRFFAVRPEGSVSTLKIQRTERGDSAVYLCASTMIGDFSSGANVLTFGAGSRLTVL.